This entry features one T cell receptor beta chain sequence. Its antigen remains unidentified. The CDR3 spans 18 residues. CDR1 and CDR2 (germline): SGHAT, FQDESV (reference sequence). This specimen belongs to a study of T cells expressing NK-cell markers. Study in general: The TCR beta repertoires originated in sorted CD3+CD56+NKG2C+, CD3+CD56+NKG2C- and CD3+CD56-NKG2C+ T cells. Whole-study results and caveats: The share of CD8+ T cells held by dominant NKG2C+ clonotypes was about 1.0-7.5% in about six donors.

TCRdb reprocessed the 5' RACE reads and keeps a single row for each CDR3 protein, giving no DNA. The sample holds 550,000 to 600,000 distinct CDR3 sequences. The TCR was taken from a man aged 18 to 29 in good health. The chain joins TRBV11-1 to TRBJ2-7; TCRdb indicates TRBD2, and absent DNA this call remains unverified. Sequenced sample: blood T cells: a sorted CD56 or NKG2C T cell subset, CD4+ or CD8+ T cells, or bulk PBMC T cells (not recorded which). The CDR3 sequence is CASSALVIAGGPPYEQYF.